Included here is one T cell receptor (beta chain) sequence, with context. From germline, CDR1 is LNHDA and CDR2 SQIVND (reference sequence). This CDR3 is built from 13 residues. Deletions cut 2 bases from V and 6 bases from J, with 10 bases between. Measured with immunoSEQ multiplex PCR; TCRdb has only the in-frame clones, and not every one. The sample has tens of thousands of clones, approximately 88% seen once. These data originate in a study of PD-L1 blockade in urothelial cancer. Time point: pretreatment peripheral blood. The sequence derives from a woman at least 80 years old with urothelial cancer. The V call is TRBV19, the J call TRBJ1-1, with unresolved D. Sequenced material: PBMCs, taken around atezolizumab (anti-PD-L1) treatment. The CDR3 protein is CASSILGVAEAFF. CDR3 bases: TGTGCCAGTAGTATACTCGGGGTCGCTGAAGCTTTCTTT.